The text below deals with one T cell receptor (beta chain). This sample stems from a study of blood T cell repertoires in COVID-19. The overall study: COVID-19 samples collected from the United States, Italy and Spain covered acute and convalescent phases.

The V gene's germline CDR1 is SGHDT and CDR2 YYEEEE. CDR3 length: 16 amino acids. V was trimmed by 2 bases and J by 5 bases, leaving 14 bases between them. Per the original data handling: From reference gene primer amplification, estimates of nucleated cell counts were derived. TCRdb's table, derived via immunoSEQ multiplex PCR, lists solely in-frame clones and lacks some. From that table come the V and J calls and clone size; the DNA was used to work out D and trimming. Among tens of thousands of clones, roughly 88% were seen once, and the ten largest hold more than 3%. The receptor was derived from a human donor in a cohort sampled during active COVID-19. Sequencing used peripheral blood. The chain links TRBV5-6 to TRBJ2-6; D possibly corresponds to TRBD2 (5 bases). This CDR3 reads CASSFFSAQRANVLTF. The CDR3 coding sequence is TGTGCCAGCAGCTTTTTTAGCGCCCAGCGGGCCAACGTCCTGACTTTC.